This entry concerns a single TCR beta chain. Its antigen specificity is not known. Per-base quality was not reported, and no clone a single base away is much larger than it. This entry comes from a study of CD8+ T cells in alopecia areata (dated by TCRdb to 2016 to 2018). For context, the study as a whole: Treated patients were enrolled in an open-label pilot trial of oral tofacitinib at 5 to 10 mg twice daily for moderate-to-severe alopecia areata. RNA was extracted with the PAXgene miRNA kit for fixed scalp, the miRNeasy kit for PBMCs, and the RNeasy kit for mouse skin. Biopsies were taken from tofacitinib-treated patients at baseline and at 4 and 24 weeks of treatment, and a later scalp biopsy was taken in several of the tofacitinib-treated patients. TCRbeta CDR3 regions were amplified by immunoSEQ multiplex PCR using 35 Vbeta forward and 13 Jbeta reverse primers. The study used high-throughput TCRbeta sequencing to examine T cell clonal expansion in alopecia areata, in both the C3H/HeJ mouse model and human patients. In treated patients, disease severity was measured using the SALT score, which gives the percentage of scalp surface area affected. Scalp tissue and sorted CD4+ and CD8+ peripheral blood T cells from patchy and totalis/universalis alopecia areata patients and from healthy controls were covered by human TCRbeta sequencing. Patients received tofacitinib for 6 to 18 months and were then followed off drug for 6 months to check for delayed response and recurrence. Scalp clonality was compared among normal scalp (n=4), patchy alopecia areata scalp (n=8), and alopecia totalis/universalis scalp (n=8).

The germline V gene supplies CDR1 SGHTA and CDR2 FQGTGA. The junction shows trimming of 5 bases on V and 7 bases on J, plus 12 bases between the germline ends. CDR3 length: 13 amino acids, cysteine to phenylalanine. CDR3 DNA only is kept here, 39 bases in frame from base 1. The library came from the immunoSEQ multiplex PCR assay. RNA was extracted from all samples and reverse transcribed into cDNA, which served as template for TCR sequencing. First-strand cDNA was synthesized with SuperScript III using a 2:1 mix of oligo-dT and random hexamers. A synthetic immune receptor repertoire was used to assess amplification bias, and residual bias was removed computationally. Regarding the original processing steps: Raw reads were preprocessed for error removal, and CDR3 was defined according to IMGT conventions as running from the conserved cysteine to phenylalanine. Clonality was calculated as 1 minus Shannon entropy normalized by log2 of the number of productive unique TCRs. Whether scalp clones were CD4 or CD8 was inferred by matching scalp TCRbeta sequences against CD4 and CD8 repertoires sorted from blood. Entries here come from immuneACCESS through TCRdb and include only in-frame sequences with V and J called. Some clones fail to appear in such tables; in the studies checked, an unresolved V gene covers under half of the shortfall, and the cause of the remainder is unknown. The D gene and trimming were derived from the DNA, and the V and J assignments and clone size from that table. The sample has fewer than 250,000 clones on record, 60% to 70% of them singletons. Roughly 0.7% of the sample is taken by the ten largest.

This specimen's time point label, per the study, means: 4 weeks on oral tofacitinib. The meaning of the sample's treatment or condition label: oral pan-JAK inhibitor, 5-10 mg twice daily. Lesional scalp punch biopsies and peripheral blood were obtained from alopecia areata patients. PBMCs were isolated by density centrifugation and stained for CD3, CD4 and CD8, and CD4+ and CD8+ T cells were sorted on a FACSAria. What the research found in general, with its limitations: Higher clonality and more expanded CD8+ clones were observed in lesional scalp than in normal scalp, particularly in alopecia totalis/universalis, a finding suggestive of antigenic drive. Unlike mouse skin, where gammadelta T cells dominate, normal human skin contains resident alphabeta T cells that get sequenced too, which complicates analysis of the scalp TCR repertoire. During tofacitinib treatment, many expanded lesional clones remained in scalp and blood, and this persistence may partly explain relapse after treatment is stopped. Because the treated cohort was small and had only one nonresponder, larger studies are needed to examine links between baseline CD8+ expansion and response. With tofacitinib, both scalp clonality and the number of expanded CD8+ clones among the top 100 scalp clones went down significantly. TCR sequences shared between patients were less clear than in mice, possibly partly because of HLA diversity in the patient population.

Sequenced here: CD4+ T cells sorted from blood, sampled at week 4, from a patient treated with tofacitinib. This chain is built from TRBV7-3 and TRBJ1-5; confidence is insufficient to name the D gene. This receptor was identified in a human donor with alopecia areata. The nucleotide sequence is given as TGTGCCAGCAGCCCAGAGAATGGCCAGCCCCAGCATTTT. Its coded protein is CASSPENGQPQHF.